Shown below are 3 T cell receptor beta chains from a single sample sequenced in a study of blood T cell repertoires in COVID-19. Method: immunoSEQ multiplex PCR; TCRdb's copy keeps in-frame clones and lacks some. This table holds about 140,000 clones, about 79% found once. The sequencing sample was made of peripheral blood. Receptors were obtained from a woman older than 75 with active or convalescent COVID-19.

V gene TRBV2 combines with J gene TRBJ1-2, with D perhaps TRBD1 (5 bases). The CDR3 has 15 residues. The germline gives CDR1 SNHLY, CDR2 FYNNEI. Trimming took off 6 bases at V and 0 bases at J, with 14 bases between the two ends. The CDR3 nucleotides are TGTGCCAGCAGAGCTAGGACACAGACTAACTATGGCTACACCTTC. It encodes CASRARTQTNYGYTF. Drawing the rest from reference TRBV2 and TRBJ1-2, the complete variable domain is EPEVTQTPSHQVTQMGQEVILRCVPISNHLYFYWYRQILGQKVEFLVSFYNNEISEKSEIFDDQFSVERPDGSNFTLKIRSTKLEDSAMYFCASRARTQTNYGYTFGSGTRLTVV.

This sequence joins TRBV11-2 and TRBJ1-3, with TRBD1 matching over 7 bases. Germline CDR1 reads SGHAT; CDR2 reads FQNNGV. The V gene end was trimmed by 5 bases and the J gene end by 0 bases; junction bases not matched to a gene: 4. This CDR3 contains 15 residues. The CDR3 sequence is CASSPGTDSGNTIYF. CDR3 DNA sequence: TGTGCCAGCAGCCCCGGGACAGACTCTGGAAACACCATATATTTT.

The CDR3 DNA reads as TGTGCCAGCAGCTTAACAGGGTTGGGCAATCAGCCCCAGCATTTT. Its protein product is CASSLTGLGNQPQHF. J is TRBJ1-5 and V is TRBV7-8; possibly TRBD1 for D (6 bases). This CDR3 is built from 15 residues. V gave up 2 bases and J gave up 2 bases, with 10 bases separating them. Looked up from germline, CDR1 is SGHVS and CDR2 is FQNEAQ.